This T cell receptor beta chain comes out of a study of regulatory T cells in long-lasting Graves disease. The study's findings and limits: Compared with new cases, persistent Graves' patients showed reduced TCR diversity.

Construction of TCR beta libraries relied on iRepertoire HTBI primers and on Arm-PCR targeting CDR3 regions. In the original workflow: The samples yielded approximately 62 TRBV and around 13 TRBJ segments. TCRdb passed the multiplex PCR reads through MiXCR, listing each CDR3 protein once. TCRdb's processing, not the study's, gives the V and J calls here. This table holds about 530,000 distinct CDR3 sequences, roughly 15% found once. This CDR3 is 15 amino acids long. The V gene's germline CDR1 is MNHNS and CDR2 SASEGT. Trimming stripped 2 bases from V and 0 bases from J, with 10 bases between. Stated time point: newly diagnosed GD, antithyroid drugs for less than 3 months. Extracted RNA from PBMCs served as the source of the TCR library. To note about this clonotype: Antigen specificity is unknown.

This sample was also put to use in a study of T cells in Graves' hyperthyroidism and ophthalmopathy.

The TCR sequence derives from a woman aged 35-60 years with Graves disease. Sequencing used peripheral blood mononuclear cells (PBMCs), obtained at new diagnosis, from a patient treated with antithyroid drugs. The rearrangement uses TRBV6-1 and TRBJ1-1, with D hard to call. This CDR3 is CASSEIWGLNTEAFF. CDR3 bases: TGTGCCAGCAGTGAAATTTGGGGTCTGAACACTGAAGCTTTCTTT.